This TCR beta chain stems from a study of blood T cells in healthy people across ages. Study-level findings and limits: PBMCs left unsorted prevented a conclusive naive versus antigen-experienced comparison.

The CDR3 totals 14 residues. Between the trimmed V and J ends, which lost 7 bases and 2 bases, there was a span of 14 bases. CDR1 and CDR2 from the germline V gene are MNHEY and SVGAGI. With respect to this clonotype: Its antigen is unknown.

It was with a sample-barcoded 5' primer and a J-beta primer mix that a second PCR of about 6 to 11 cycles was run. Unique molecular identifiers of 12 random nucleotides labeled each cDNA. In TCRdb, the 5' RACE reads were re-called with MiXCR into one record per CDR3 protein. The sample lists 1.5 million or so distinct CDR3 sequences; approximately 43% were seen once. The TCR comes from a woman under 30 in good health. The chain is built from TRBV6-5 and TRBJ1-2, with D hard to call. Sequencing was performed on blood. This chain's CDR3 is CASTRTGRNYGYTF. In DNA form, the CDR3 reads TGTGCCAGCACTCGGACCGGACGGAACTATGGCTACACCTTC.